These 3 T cell receptor beta chains came from one sample sequenced in a study of molecular identifiers for immune sequencing clone quantification. Using its own MiXCR run on the PCR reads, TCRdb lists one record per CDR3 protein. This table holds 300,000 to 400,000 distinct CDR3 sequences, roughly 23% found once. Sequencing used naive CD8+ T cells from blood, with Jurkat cell RNA spiked in. Specified subset: FACS-sorted CD8+CD4-CCR7+CD45RA+ naive T cells. The receptors here all came from a human donor in good health. Some libraries in this study had Jurkat cell RNA spiked in.

This clonotype has ten or more counts. V and J are TRBV5-4 and TRBJ2-7; D ambiguous. Trimming pared 4 bases from V and 3 bases from J, leaving 11 bases between. CDR3 length equals 13 residues. Germline CDR1 and CDR2: SGHNT and YYREEE (reference sequence). Written as DNA, the CDR3 is TGTGCCAGCAGCACCGACATGAACTACGAGCAGTACTTC. Translated, it gives CASSTDMNYEQYF. Based on the CDR3 plus reference TRBV5-4 and TRBJ2-7, the full variable domain is ETGVTQSPTHLIKTRGQQVTLRCSSQSGHNTVSWYQQALGQGPQFIFQYYREEENGRGNFPPRFSGLQFPNYSSELNVNALELDDSALYLCASSTDMNYEQYFGPGTRLTVT.

This clonotype came up a few times. The V and J genes are TRBV23-1 and TRBJ2-1; 7 nucleotides match TRBD1. TRBV23-1 is designated an ORF whose function remains uncertain. Germline trimming cut 7 bases from V and 4 bases from J; bases unmatched to any gene: 16. The CDR3 totals 17 residues. The CDR3 sequence: CASNLNNPGQTYNEQFF. The CDR3 nucleotides are TGCGCCAGCAACTTGAACAACCCGGGACAGACTTACAATGAGCAGTTCTTC.

A word on this clonotype: A junction end diverges from the germline sequence, so it may reflect a read error. The chain uses TRBV20-1 and TRBJ1-2; 7 nucleotides line up with TRBD1. Looked up from germline, CDR1 is DFQATT and CDR2 is SNEGSKA (reference sequence). The CDR3 covers 15 residues. CDR3 protein: CGAREGAITNYGYTF. CDR3 nucleotide sequence: TGCGGTGCTAGAGAGGGGGCAATCACTAACTATGGCTACACCTTC.